One and the same sample provided the 19 T cell receptor beta chains below, sequenced in a study of cytomegalovirus exposure and HLA in healthy donors. The PCR used 60 Vbeta and 13 Jbeta primers. Assay: immunoSEQ multiplex PCR; the TCRdb copy retains only in-frame clones and omits some. Here the sample spans about 93,000 clones, 82% being singletons. The sample taken for sequencing was PBMCs. The source of these receptors is a man aged 50 to 59 in good health and CMV-seronegative.

The chain carries TRBV11-2 and TRBJ2-1; a weak D match, TRBD1 (5 bases). Germline CDR1 reads SGHAT; CDR2 reads FQNNGV. The CDR3 is made up of 12 amino acids. Trimming cost V 1 base and J 9 bases, with 7 bases left between them. The chain's CDR3 is CASSLVRGEQFF. The CDR3 nucleotides are TGTGCCAGCAGCTTAGTAAGGGGTGAGCAGTTCTTC.

The chain's CDR3 is CTSSHPEGGYYNEQFF. The DNA for the CDR3 is TGCACCAGCAGCCATCCGGAGGGAGGGTACTACAATGAGCAGTTCTTC. The gene calls are TRBV1 and TRBJ2-1; TRBD2 reflects the table's D call only, with no check against the DNA. TRBV1 is recorded as a pseudogene. The CDR3 has 16 amino acids.

The chain carries TRBV5-1 and TRBJ2-5; 11 bases fit TRBD2. This CDR3 is built from 17 residues. Germline values: CDR1 SGHRS, CDR2 YFSETQ. V lost 4 bases and J lost 5; bases outside the gene matches: 13. The CDR3 nucleotides read TGCGCCAGCAGCGCGGTCGGGACTAGCGGTGGGGCGGAGACCCAGTACTTC. It is translated as CASSAVGTSGGAETQYF.

On this clone itself: The junction departs from germline at one end; a sequencing error may be responsible. This chain joins TRBV7-3 and TRBJ1-2; 7 bases line up with TRBD1. Germline CDR1 and CDR2: SGHTA and FQGTGA. The CDR3 has 15 amino acids. CDR3 DNA sequence: TGTGCCAGTAGCTTAAGCTGGGACAGCAACTATGGCTACACCTTC. As protein: CASSLSWDSNYGYTF.

The chain couples TRBV15 to TRBJ2-2, with D perhaps matching TRBD2 (5 bases). V dropped 8 bases and J dropped 4 bases, with 17 bases sitting between them. CDR3 length: 15 residues. Germline V gives CDR1 LNHNV, CDR2 YYDKDF (reference sequence). The DNA of the CDR3 is TGTGCCACCCACCACCGAGGGCTAAGCACCGGGGAGCTGTTTTTT. It is translated as CATHHRGLSTGELFF.

This sequence joins TRBV6-4 and TRBJ1-5; D ambiguous. V shed 4 bases and J shed 13 bases, with 11 bases lying between them. This CDR3 has 11 amino acids. Germline lookup yields CDR1 MRHNA and CDR2 SNTAGT. The CDR3 sequence is CASSAKRTQHF. The CDR3 bases are TGTGCCAGCAGTGCGAAGCGAACACAGCATTTT.

This chain links TRBV28 with TRBJ1-1, with D possibly matching TRBD1 (6 bases). The germline CDR1 and CDR2 sequences are MDHEN and SYDVKM. V was pared by 7 bases and J by 7 bases, with 13 bases between. The CDR3 contains 12 residues. CDR3 sequence: CASTHPQGEAFF. The CDR3 region has the DNA TGTGCCAGCACCCACCCACAGGGTGAAGCTTTCTTT.

V usage is TRBV7-2 and J usage is TRBJ1-1; D is perhaps TRBD1 (5 bases). V was trimmed by 7 bases and J by 5 bases, leaving 32 bases between them. In germline, CDR1 is SGHTA, CDR2 FQGNSA. CDR3 length: 19 amino acids. CDR3 DNA sequence: TGTGCCAGCAACCCTTTTCGACCCCTATCTGGCAGGGTCAATACTGAAGCTTTCTTT. Protein product: CASNPFRPLSGRVNTEAFF.

The CDR3 region has the DNA TGTGCCAGCAGCAAAGAACAGGATACTAATCAGCCCCAGCATTTT. Its protein is CASSKEQDTNQPQHF. The chain has TRBV21-1 and TRBJ1-5; TRBD1, the table's D call, was not compared with the DNA. TRBV21-1 is termed a pseudogene. CDR3 length: 15 amino acids.

The chain carries TRBV15 and TRBJ1-2, with D possibly TRBD1 on 6 matching bases. CDR1 is LNHNV, CDR2 YYDKDF, per germline (reference sequence). The V end was cut by 0 bases, the J end by 5 bases, with 13 bases between. The CDR3 contains 15 residues. CDR3 region: CATSREQWTEYGYTF. The CDR3 bases are TGTGCCACCAGCAGAGAGCAATGGACAGAATATGGCTACACCTTC.

The chain couples TRBV5-1 to TRBJ1-5, with 8 bases matching TRBD1. The germline V gene has CDR1 SGHRS and CDR2 YFSETQ. The CDR3 is made up of 15 amino acids. With 5 bases clipped from V and 1 base from J, the junction kept 5 bases outside the gene matches. CDR3: CASSLTGDSNQPQHF. DNA for the CDR3: TGCGCCAGCAGTCTGACAGGGGACAGCAATCAGCCCCAGCATTTT.

V gene TRBV2 combines with J gene TRBJ1-1; D not resolved. This CDR3 has 13 residues. The germline V gene encodes CDR1 SNHLY and CDR2 FYNNEI. V lost 6 bases and J lost 1, with 9 bases in between. The CDR3 spells CASSQEKNTEAFF. In nucleotides, the CDR3 is TGTGCCAGCAGCCAGGAAAAGAACACTGAAGCTTTCTTT.

The chain uses TRBV19 and TRBJ2-2, with 7 bases aligning to TRBD1. This CDR3 comprises 14 residues. Trimming at V came to 2 bases and at J to 7 bases, leaving 4 bases not matched to a gene. The V gene's germline CDR1 is LNHDA and CDR2 SQIVND (reference sequence). CDR3 coding DNA: TGTGCCAGTAGTATATCAGGGGGAAGCGGGGAGCTGTTTTTT. Encoded protein: CASSISGGSGELFF.

The rearrangement joins TRBV7-9 to TRBJ1-2, with 7 bases matching TRBD1. The length of the CDR3 is 13 residues. Looked up from germline, CDR1 is SEHNR and CDR2 is FQNEAQ (reference sequence). V was pared by 3 bases and J by 6 bases, with 4 bases of the junction left unmatched. The CDR3 DNA is TGTGCCAGCAGCTTGAGGGGGCAGGATGGCTACACCTTC. Amino acids: CASSLRGQDGYTF.

This rearrangement joins TRBV5-4 to TRBJ2-1, with 9 bases matching TRBD2. The CDR3 is made up of 16 amino acids. Germline lookup yields CDR1 SGHNT and CDR2 YYREEE (reference sequence). Unmatched junction bases numbered 10, after V lost 4 bases and J lost 5 bases. CDR3 residues: CASSPGGGRGDNEQFF. The CDR3, as DNA: TGTGCCAGCAGCCCGGGAGGCGGGAGGGGCGACAATGAGCAGTTCTTC.

The chain couples TRBV7-2 to TRBJ2-6, with D possibly TRBD2 on 6 matching bases. V lost 1 base, J lost 2 bases, and 12 bases lay in between. Looked up from germline, CDR1 is SGHTA and CDR2 is FQGNSA. The CDR3 loop spans 17 amino acids. CDR3 nucleotides: TGTGCCAGCAGCTTAGTTGTGGGGGGAGCTGGGGCCAACGTCCTGACTTTC. Protein product: CASSLVVGGAGANVLTF.

The chain is built from TRBV10-2 and TRBJ1-4, with TRBD1 matching over 9 bases. The CDR3 consists of 15 residues. Germline V gene sequence: CDR1 WSHSY, CDR2 SAAADI. V trimming: 0 bases; J trimming: 7 bases; junction bases outside the gene matches: 3. Here the CDR3 reads CASSESGTGTEKLFF. The CDR3, as DNA: TGCGCCAGCAGTGAGTCGGGGACAGGGACTGAAAAACTGTTTTTT.

This clone is a singleton in its sample. CDR3 DNA sequence: TGTGCCAGCAGCCAAGATCTTAGCGCTACGGGGCAGTACTTC. It encodes CASSQDLSATGQYF. The rearrangement uses TRBV4-2 and TRBJ2-7; D may be TRBD2 (5 bases). The CDR3 extends over 14 amino acids. The V gene lost 0 bases and the J gene lost 9 bases, with 15 bases spanning the gap. Germline V gene data show CDR1 as LGHNA and CDR2 as YNFKEQ.

Only one count was recorded for this clone. V usage is TRBV19 and J usage is TRBJ2-1; 12 bases are shared with TRBD2. Germline V gene lookup returns CDR1 LNHDA and CDR2 SQIVND (reference sequence). With 10 bases clipped from V and 4 bases from J, the junction kept 8 bases outside the gene matches. CDR3 length: 15 amino acids. CDR3 sequence: CATNKGTSGYNEQFF. As DNA, the CDR3 is TGTGCCACCAATAAGGGGACTAGCGGGTACAATGAGCAGTTCTTC.